The source of this T cell receptor (beta chain) is a study of CD8 T cells in ankylosing spondylitis. In regard to this clonotype: Its antigen is not identified.

Scientists made TCR beta libraries using quantitative 5'-RACE with molecular barcodes. TCRdb itself ran the 5' RACE reads through MiXCR, one entry per CDR3 protein. The table lists some 340,000 distinct CDR3 sequences, roughly 14% of them singletons. This CDR3 region has 13 residues. From germline, CDR1 is MNHNS and CDR2 SASEGT. V dropped 5 bases and J dropped 4; count of bases not matched to a gene: 4. General study points: Several of the motif variants were reported before in synovial fluid and blood from reactive arthritis. Eight highly homologous variants formed a TCR beta motif that appeared characteristic of ankylosing spondylitis blood.

Sequenced sample: blood, either unsorted or a sorted T cell fraction (not recorded which). This clonotype was obtained from a male donor with ankylosing spondylitis or in good health (not recorded which). This chain joins TRBV6-1 and TRBJ1-1; 7 nucleotides line up with TRBD1. The CDR3 nucleotides read TGTGCCAGCAGTCGGGCAGGGGGCACTGAAGCTTTCTTT. Its protein is CASSRAGGTEAFF.